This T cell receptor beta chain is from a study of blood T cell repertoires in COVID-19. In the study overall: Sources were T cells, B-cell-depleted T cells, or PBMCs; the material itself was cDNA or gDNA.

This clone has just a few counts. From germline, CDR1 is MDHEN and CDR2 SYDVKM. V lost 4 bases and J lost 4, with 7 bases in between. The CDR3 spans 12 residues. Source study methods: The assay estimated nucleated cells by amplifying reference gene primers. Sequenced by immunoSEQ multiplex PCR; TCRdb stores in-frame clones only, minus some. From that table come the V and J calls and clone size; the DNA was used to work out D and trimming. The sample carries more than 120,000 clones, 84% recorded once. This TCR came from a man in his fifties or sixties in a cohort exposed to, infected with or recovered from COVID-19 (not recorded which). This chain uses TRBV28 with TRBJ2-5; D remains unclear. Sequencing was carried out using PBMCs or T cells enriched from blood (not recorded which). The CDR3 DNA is TGTGCCAGCAGTTCCGTCCTAGAGACCCAGTACTTC. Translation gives CASSSVLETQYF.